Below are 26 T cell receptor beta chains sequenced from a single sample in a study of blood T cell repertoires in COVID-19. The repertoire was sequenced with immunoSEQ multiplex PCR; TCRdb's copy has only in-frame clones and lacks some. This sample yields over 150,000 clones, of which around 80% are seen a single time; nearly 3.5% belongs to the top ten. The specimen was PBMCs or T cells enriched from blood (not recorded which). These TCRs come from a woman aged 55 to 70 who had recovered from COVID-19.

The genes are TRBV18 and TRBJ2-5, with 9 bases aligning to TRBD2. This CDR3 is built from 15 residues. Germline assignment: CDR1 KGHSH and CDR2 LQKENI. With 0 bases clipped from V and 5 bases from J, the junction kept 4 bases outside the gene matches. This CDR3 is CASSPPAGGRETQYF. The CDR3 coding sequence is TGTGCCAGCTCACCACCGGCGGGGGGGCGTGAGACCCAGTACTTC.

This clone occurred once. The chain has TRBV19 and TRBJ2-6, with a weak D call TRBD1 (6 bases). CDR1 LNHDA and CDR2 SQIVND come from the germline V gene (reference sequence). V lost 7 bases to trimming and J lost 0 bases, with 16 bases between them. This CDR3 contains 17 residues. The CDR3: CASMTGDGVSGANVLTF. The CDR3 bases are TGTGCCAGTATGACAGGAGATGGGGTCTCTGGGGCCAACGTCCTGACTTTC.

This clone was seen once. This chain joins TRBV5-4 and TRBJ2-2; tentative D call: TRBD2 (5 bases). Germline CDR1 is SGHNT and CDR2 is YYREEE (reference sequence). Trimming removed 3 bases at V and 2 bases at J, with 17 bases between. The CDR3 totals 17 residues. DNA for the CDR3: TGTGCCAGCAGCTCCCCCCGGACTCTAGCAAACACCGGGGAGCTGTTTTTT. Encoded protein: CASSSPRTLANTGELFF.

The rearrangement links TRBV7-2 to TRBJ1-5; D unclear. The CDR3 spans 15 residues. V shed 1 base and J shed 0 bases, with 7 bases lying between them. Germline V gives CDR1 SGHTA, CDR2 FQGNSA. The CDR3 sequence is CASSLVASSNQPQHF. Written as DNA, the CDR3 is TGTGCCAGCAGCTTAGTAGCCAGTAGCAATCAGCCCCAGCATTTT.

The V gene is TRBV29-1, the J gene TRBJ2-7, with 7 bases fitting TRBD2. The V gene end was trimmed by 0 bases and the J gene end by 1 base; junction bases not matched to a gene: 12. There are 17 residues in the CDR3. The germline V gene has CDR1 SQVTM and CDR2 ANQGSEA. The CDR3 reads CSVEDRLLGGGSYEQYF. CDR3 nucleotides: TGCAGCGTTGAAGATAGGCTTCTGGGCGGGGGATCCTACGAGCAGTACTTC.

This sequence joins TRBV27 and TRBJ1-4; tentatively, D is TRBD1 (5 bases). This CDR3 is built from 19 residues. V dropped 4 bases and J dropped 8 bases, with 29 bases sitting between them. Germline V gives CDR1 MNHEY, CDR2 SMNVEV (reference sequence). The CDR3 coding sequence is TGTGCCAGCAGTTCTTGCCGCTCGGCAGGGAAGGGTCCATGCGAAAAACTGTTTTTT. Translating gives CASSSCRSAGKGPCEKLFF.

V gene TRBV19 combines with J gene TRBJ1-1; no firm D call. CDR1 is LNHDA, CDR2 SQIVND, per germline (reference sequence). Between the trimmed V and J ends, which lost 6 bases and 1 base, there was a span of 6 bases. CDR3 length: 12 amino acids. CDR3 loop: CASRAGNTEAFF. In nucleotides, the CDR3 is TGTGCCAGTAGGGCGGGGAACACTGAAGCTTTCTTT.

The chain is built from TRBV5-8 and TRBJ2-1; 11 bases align to TRBD1. The length of the CDR3 is 17 residues. Germline CDR1 and CDR2: SGHTS and YDEGEE. Unmatched junction bases numbered 8, after V lost 5 bases and J lost 1 base. This chain's CDR3 is CASSTGTGGLSYNEQFF. Here the CDR3 DNA reads TGTGCCAGCAGTACCGGGACAGGGGGTTTATCCTACAATGAGCAGTTCTTC. The whole variable domain, filled in from reference TRBV5-8 and TRBJ2-1, reads EAGVTQSPTHLIKTRGQQATLRCSPISGHTSVYWYQQALGLGLQFLLWYDEGEERNRGNFPPRFSGRQFPNYSSELNVNALELEDSALYLCASSTGTGGLSYNEQFFGPGTRLTVL.

This chain uses TRBV5-4 with TRBJ1-6; D may be TRBD1 (6 bases). Per germline, CDR1 SGHNT and CDR2 YYREEE (reference sequence). This CDR3 spans 15 amino acids. V gave up 5 bases and J gave up 0 bases, with 9 bases separating them. The CDR3 protein is CASRDSSSYNSPLHF. Written as DNA, the CDR3 is TGTGCCAGCAGGGACAGTAGCTCCTATAATTCACCCCTCCACTTT. Variable domain in full (rest from reference TRBV5-4 and TRBJ1-6): ETGVTQSPTHLIKTRGQQVTLRCSSQSGHNTVSWYQQALGQGPQFIFQYYREEENGRGNFPPRFSGLQFPNYSSELNVNALELDDSALYLCASRDSSSYNSPLHFGNGTRLTVT.

CDR3 loop: CASSPRGEQYF. DNA for the CDR3: TGTGCCAGCAGCCCAAGGGGCGAGCAGTACTTC. J is TRBJ2-7 and V is TRBV5-8; a weak D match, TRBD1 (5 bases). CDR1 is SGHTS and CDR2 is YDEGEE in the germline V gene. The V gene lost 4 bases and the J gene lost 6 bases, with 8 bases spanning the gap. This CDR3 has 11 residues. Full variable domain (rest looked up from reference TRBV5-8 and TRBJ2-7): EAGVTQSPTHLIKTRGQQATLRCSPISGHTSVYWYQQALGLGLQFLLWYDEGEERNRGNFPPRFSGRQFPNYSSELNVNALELEDSALYLCASSPRGEQYFGPGTRLTVT.

The chain uses TRBV12-3 or TRBV12-4 and TRBJ2-5; 10 bases match TRBD1. J was trimmed by 7 bases and V by 8 bases; bases with no gene match: 7. The CDR3 contains 13 residues. The CDR3 loop reads CASGQGDRMTQYF. DNA for the CDR3: TGTGCCAGCGGACAGGGGGACCGTATGACCCAGTACTTC.

The CDR3 DNA sequence: TGCGCCAGCAGCCAAGACGGGGGCGGGGGGGCGGCAGATACGCAGTATTTT. Translating gives CASSQDGGGGAADTQYF. This chain joins TRBV4-1 and TRBJ2-3; TRBD2 matches at 9 bases. CDR3 size: 17 residues. V lost 0 bases and J lost 4; bases outside the gene matches: 8. From germline, CDR1 is MGHRA and CDR2 YSYEKL.

This clone was observed a handful of times. V usage is TRBV24-1 and J usage is TRBJ1-2, with TRBD1 matching 7 bases. There are 14 residues in the CDR3. Trimming cost V 2 bases and J 8 bases; bases outside gene matches: 7. Germline V lookup: CDR1 KGHDR, CDR2 SFDVKD. DNA for the CDR3: TGTGCCACCAGTGATTCCACAGGGGCCAGAGGCTACACCTTC. Its translation is CATSDSTGARGYTF.

The V gene is TRBV4-2, the J gene TRBJ2-7; TRBD2 aligns across 7 bases. V lost 0 bases to trimming and J lost 6 bases; unmatched junction nucleotides: 8. This CDR3 is built from 15 residues. From germline, CDR1 is LGHNA and CDR2 YNFKEQ. CDR3 loop: CASSQDTSDSSEQYF. For the CDR3, the DNA is TGTGCCAGCAGCCAAGATACTAGCGACAGTTCCGAGCAGTACTTC.

The V gene is TRBV5-8, the J gene TRBJ2-1; 14 bases are a match to TRBD2. Germline V CDR1 and CDR2: SGHTS, YDEGEE. V trimming: 4 bases; J trimming: 8 bases; junction bases outside the gene matches: 5. This CDR3 region has 15 residues. For the CDR3, the DNA is TGTGCCAGCAGCCCGACTAGCGGGGGGGCATATGAGCAGTTCTTC. Its translation: CASSPTSGGAYEQFF.

V usage is TRBV5-1 and J usage is TRBJ2-1; 8 bases agree with TRBD2. The trim removed 0 bases at V and 8 bases at J, leaving 7 bases unmatched. Per the germline V gene, CDR1 is SGHRS and CDR2 is YFSETQ. This CDR3 has 15 amino acids. CDR3 residues: CASSLDGPGRDEQFF. The CDR3 region has the DNA TGCGCCAGCAGCTTGGATGGCCCCGGGAGGGATGAGCAGTTCTTC.

The V gene is TRBV2, the J gene TRBJ2-5; D unresolved. This CDR3 is 12 amino acids long. Trimming took off 7 bases at V and 2 bases at J, with 8 bases between the two ends. Germline assignment: CDR1 SNHLY and CDR2 FYNNEI. The CDR3 here is CASKAEQETQYF. In DNA, the CDR3 is TGTGCCAGCAAGGCGGAACAAGAGACCCAGTACTTC.

This clone was picked up one time. This chain connects TRBV12-3 or TRBV12-4 to TRBJ1-1, with 9 bases matching TRBD1. The length of the CDR3 is 11 residues. V lost 11 bases and J lost 4; bases outside the gene matches: 2. CDR3 in amino acids: CAGQGSTEAFF. CDR3 DNA: TGTGCCGGACAGGGGAGCACTGAAGCTTTCTTT.

The V call is TRBV6-5, the J call TRBJ2-1; D is unclear. Germline V gene sequence: CDR1 MNHEY, CDR2 SVGAGI. CDR3 size: 16 residues. V lost 4 bases and J 3 bases, leaving 16 bases between the germline ends. CDR3 sequence (DNA): TGTGCCAGCAGTTCCCTTTTGGCTCAACACTACAATGAGCAGTTCTTC. This codes for CASSSLLAQHYNEQFF.

This clone was detected only a few times. V and J are TRBV11-1 and TRBJ2-1; D is undetermined. From germline, CDR1 is SGHAT and CDR2 FQDESV (reference sequence). The CDR3 length is 14 residues. V was cut by 6 bases and J by 0 bases, with 9 bases left in between. CDR3 bases: TGTGCCAGCAGGAGTCCCTTCTCCTACAATGAGCAGTTCTTC. The encoded protein is CASRSPFSYNEQFF.

The rearrangement links TRBV19 to TRBJ2-7, with 10 bases matching TRBD1. The germline V gene encodes CDR1 LNHDA and CDR2 SQIVND (reference sequence). The CDR3 totals 15 residues. After removal of 5 bases from V and 2 bases from J, the junction contained 6 bases not matched to a gene. The CDR3 loop is CASSEPGQGTYEQYF. The CDR3 nucleotides read TGTGCCAGTAGTGAACCGGGACAGGGGACCTACGAGCAGTACTTC.

This clone has just one count. CDR3 nucleotide sequence: TGTGCCAGCAGTTTACACATCAATCAGCCCCAGCATTTT. This gives the protein CASSLHINQPQHF. The V call is TRBV12-3 or TRBV12-4, the J call TRBJ1-5; D not certain. The length of the CDR3 is 13 residues. Trimming shortened V by 2 bases and J by 3 bases, and 5 bases separated the two germline ends.

The chain combines TRBV10-3 with TRBJ2-1, with D possibly being TRBD1 (5 bases). From germline, CDR1 is ENHRY and CDR2 SYGVKD. CDR3 length equals 13 residues. The V end was cut by 0 bases, the J end by 9 bases, with 9 bases between. The CDR3: CAISESNGAEQFF. CDR3 DNA: TGTGCCATCAGTGAGTCGAATGGGGCTGAGCAGTTCTTC.

This sequence joins TRBV27 and TRBJ1-2; D is perhaps TRBD1 (5 bases). Germline CDR1 MNHEY, CDR2 SMNVEV (reference sequence). This CDR3 is built from 14 residues. V was clipped by 1 base and J by 6 bases, with 12 bases between them. CDR3 in amino acids: CASSLFGGTDGYTF. The CDR3 DNA reads as TGTGCCAGCAGTTTATTCGGGGGAACGGATGGCTACACCTTC.

This sequence joins TRBV5-1 and TRBJ2-2; possible D gene TRBD2, 6 bases. Germline CDR1 reads SGHRS; CDR2 reads YFSETQ. Trimming left V 0 bases short and J 6 bases short, with 12 bases between. CDR3 length equals 15 residues. The CDR3 here is CASSLVGGAPGELFF. The CDR3 DNA sequence: TGCGCCAGCAGCTTGGTTGGCGGGGCCCCCGGGGAGCTGTTTTTT.

The chain employs TRBV29-1 and TRBJ2-1, with a weak D call TRBD1 (6 bases). V dropped 3 bases and J dropped 4 bases, with 13 bases sitting between them. This CDR3 is 14 amino acids long. The germline V gene has CDR1 SQVTM and CDR2 ANQGSEA. The CDR3, as DNA: TGCAGCGTTGACCGAGGGACATCATACAATGAGCAGTTCTTC. Protein: CSVDRGTSYNEQFF.